The TCR beta chain under discussion was sequenced for a study of immune heterogeneity within non-small cell lung tumors. Background on the study: Squamous cell carcinomas accounted for a few of the tumors, non-squamous carcinomas for 10, and 1 was not otherwise specified. General study results and limits: Local tumor mutational burden correlated moderately but significantly with local T-cell clonality (R roughly 0.36). Recurring identical dominant CDR3 beta clonotypes were observed across tumor sites within a patient, together with site-unique high-frequency clones. Clonotypes of T-cell receptor beta found at high frequency were largely distinct between individual patients.

It was a multiplex PCR that amplified TCR beta CDR3, with 32 V and 13 J primers. TCRdb fed the multiplex PCR reads into MiXCR, producing one record per CDR3 protein. The table has around 21,000 distinct CDR3 sequences, about 30% seen once; the top ten hold about 4.5%. In this sample, this clonotype is medium-sized (0.01 to 0.1%). Its specificity is not known. Samples each supplied around 630 ng of bulk tumor genomic DNA as template. In surgery, several biopsies were collected from each primary tumor at widely spaced sites. The study enrolled patients with untreated, newly diagnosed non-small cell lung cancer who underwent curative surgery. Sequenced sample: lung tumor tissue. The origin of this receptor is a man aged 35-49 years with non-small cell lung cancer.

CDR3 in DNA: TGTGCCAGCAGCCACGAAAGGGGTGAGCAGTTCTTC. Amino acids: CASSHERGEQFF. The J gene is TRBJ2-1, the V gene TRBV4-2; maybe TRBD1 (5 bases). The CDR3 sequence is 12 residues long. Trimming took off 3 bases at V and 9 bases at J, with 9 bases between the two ends. CDR1 and CDR2 from the germline V gene are LGHNA and YNFKEQ.